The clone carrying this TCR beta chain was found many times. The sample is drawn from a study of T cells in Graves' hyperthyroidism and ophthalmopathy. The source material, RNA transcripts, was used to amplify TCR beta CDR3 regions. The TCR CDR3 first-round RT-PCR relied on the HTBI primer set. TCRdb re-analysed the multiplex PCR reads in MiXCR, keeping a single row per CDR3 protein. This table holds hundreds of thousands of distinct CDR3 sequences, about 19% found once. PBMCs stemmed from over 7.5 ml fresh peripheral blood. There are 14 residues in the CDR3. Germline V gene data show CDR1 as LNHNV and CDR2 as YYDKDF (reference sequence). The ends were cut back, 4 bases at V and 3 bases at J, with 12 bases in the middle.

The chain joins TRBV15 to TRBJ1-1; D possibly corresponds to TRBD1 (5 bases). Input material: blood. The source of this sequence is a woman aged 45-65 years with Graves' hyperthyroidism that later progressed to Graves' ophthalmopathy. The CDR3 DNA reads as TGTGCCACCAGCATACTGGGGGGTTACACTGAAGCTTTCTTT. Its translation: CATSILGGYTEAFF.